Detailed here is one T cell receptor beta chain. What it binds is unknown. The PCR had 60 Vbeta and 13 Jbeta primers. Some clones are missing from TCRdb's copy, which holds only in-frame ones; the method was immunoSEQ multiplex PCR. This sample has roughly 100,000 clones; 55% to 65% occur once, and the top ten carry 3% to 4.5%. When sampled, the donors appeared nominally healthy, though they likely had unrecorded immune exposures. This record comes from a study of cytomegalovirus exposure and HLA in healthy donors. General observations from the study: CMV serostatus stood as the only immune exposure information on hand. Most TCR sequences showed up rarely, but some public TCRs showed up in many donors. Productive status was seen about 87% or about 30% of the time for most TCR beta V segments in an earlier analysis.

The source of this sequence is a man under 40 in good health and CMV-seropositive. Sequenced sample: PBMCs.

CDR3 in amino acids: CASSETGFNEKLFF. CDR3 coding DNA: TGTGCCAGTAGCGAGACAGGGTTTAATGAAAAACTGTTTTTT. This chain joins TRBV19 and TRBJ1-4; 7 nucleotides agree with TRBD1. The ends lost 6 bases at V and 4 bases at J; junction bases unmatched: 5. Germline CDR1 and CDR2: LNHDA and SQIVND (reference sequence). The length of the CDR3 is 14 residues. The variable domain in full, completed from reference TRBV19 and TRBJ1-4, reads DGGITQSPKYLFRKEGQNVTLSCEQNLNHDAMYWYRQDPGQGLRLIYYSQIVNDFQKGDIAEGYSVSREKKESFPLTVTSAQKNPTAFYLCASSETGFNEKLFFGSGTQLSVL.